In this sample, the clone carrying this T cell receptor (beta chain) turned up a few times. The antigen is not known. This entry belongs to a study of CD8+ T cells in alopecia areata. Study-wide context: Treatment ran 6 to 18 months, with 6 months of follow-up afterward. Study findings and constraints: Under tofacitinib, fewer expanded CD8+ clones appeared among the top 100 scalp clones.

The V gene end was trimmed by 0 bases and the J gene end by 6 bases; junction bases not matched to a gene: 2. The CDR3 contains 14 residues. Per germline, CDR1 KGHSH and CDR2 LQKENI. It was cDNA, reverse transcribed from extracted RNA, that served as the sequencing template. Measured with immunoSEQ multiplex PCR; TCRdb has only the in-frame clones, and not every one. The repertoire consists of approximately 210,000 clones, with less than 70% occurring once and the leading ten covering 1.3%. Treatment here: oral pan-JAK inhibitor, 5-10 mg twice daily. The material sequenced was CD4+ T cells sorted from blood, taken around week 50, from a patient treated with tofacitinib. The source of this sequence is a human donor with alopecia areata. The chain couples TRBV18 to TRBJ2-3; 8 nucleotides align to TRBD1. CDR3 region: CASSPPSGGDTQYF. The CDR3 DNA reads as TGTGCCAGCTCACCACCGTCAGGGGGCGATACGCAGTATTTT.